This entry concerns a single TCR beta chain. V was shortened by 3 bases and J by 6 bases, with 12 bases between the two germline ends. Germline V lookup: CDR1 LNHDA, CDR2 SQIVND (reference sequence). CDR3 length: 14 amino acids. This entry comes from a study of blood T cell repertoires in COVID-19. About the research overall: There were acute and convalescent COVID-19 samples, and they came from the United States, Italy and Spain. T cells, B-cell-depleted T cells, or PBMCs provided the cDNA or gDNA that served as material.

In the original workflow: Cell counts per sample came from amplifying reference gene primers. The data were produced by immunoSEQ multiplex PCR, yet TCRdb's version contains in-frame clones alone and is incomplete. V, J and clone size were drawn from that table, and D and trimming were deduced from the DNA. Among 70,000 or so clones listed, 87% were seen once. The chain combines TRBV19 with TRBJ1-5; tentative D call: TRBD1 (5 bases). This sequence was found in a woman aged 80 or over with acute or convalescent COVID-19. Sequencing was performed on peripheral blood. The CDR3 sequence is CASSIDSGGQPQHF. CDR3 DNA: TGTGCCAGTAGTATCGACAGCGGGGGTCAGCCCCAGCATTTT.